This section outlines one T cell receptor beta chain sequence together with its context. Its specificity is not known. These data come from a study of blood T cells in healthy people across ages. Notes on the study in general: Higher diversity, along with more naive CD4+ cells, distinguished long-lived donors from aged donors. Calculation of diversity from one million T cells yielded estimates considered to be underestimates.

The CDR3 is 14 residues long. Looked up from germline, CDR1 is SGDLS and CDR2 is YYNGEE. V lost 2 bases to trimming and J lost 6 bases; unmatched junction nucleotides: 5. The authors ran a second PCR of 7 to 11 cycles using a sample-barcoded 5' primer and a J-beta primer mix. A 12-random-nucleotide template-switch adaptor tagged each cDNA molecule. Every sample gave at least 3 million paired-end reads containing CDR3. TCRdb itself ran the 5' RACE reads through MiXCR, one entry per CDR3 protein. This sample has about 730,000 distinct CDR3 sequences, with approximately 43% found just once. Input material: blood. V and J are TRBV9 and TRBJ2-1, with 7 bases lining up with TRBD2. The clonotype originates from a woman aged 60 to 75 in good health. CDR3: CASSVSGIANEQFF. The CDR3 DNA follows: TGTGCCAGCAGCGTGAGCGGGATTGCCAATGAGCAGTTCTTC.